Sequencing of this T cell receptor beta chain was carried out in a study of blood T cell repertoires in COVID-19 (dated by TCRdb to the early 2020s). Regarding the complete study: Samples from collaborators originated in the United States, Italy and Spain and spanned both the acute and convalescent phases of COVID-19. Nearly every sample came with metadata listing a de-identified subject ID, COVID-19 status, age in years and sex. Deeply sampled blood TCRbeta repertoires from subjects exposed to, actively infected with, or recovered from COVID-19 were included in the dataset. A freely available public database, intended as a resource for researchers studying the immune response to SARS-CoV-2, is where the repertoires were released. The prospective study material was composed of cDNA or gDNA derived from T cells, B-cell-depleted T cells, or PBMCs. The samples were drawn from the first 160 participants of the ongoing ImmuneRACE study and from over 950 subjects provided by 6 global collaborators. Where available, HLA class I and class II types were taken from metadata supplied by the sample provider and were not determined by assay-based typing. General study outcomes and caveats: The quantity of clinical and demographic metadata differed by source and by participant and was supplied without curation.

Each collaborating institution followed its own protocols to collect whole blood in K2EDTA tubes. For TCRbeta analysis, collaborator samples were shipped as frozen whole blood, as isolated PBMCs, or as DNA extracted from either sample type. The germline V and J ends show losses of 2 bases and 5 bases respectively, and no gene match explains 6 bases of the junction. Reading the germline V gene gives CDR1 MNHEY and CDR2 SVGAGI. Including the terminal cysteine and phenylalanine, the CDR3 comprises 15 residues. Left in the record is the CDR3 DNA by itself, 45 bases read in frame from the first base. The immunoSEQ Assay, a bias-controlled multiplex PCR, was used to amplify TCRbeta CDR3 regions from genomic DNA. Concerning the study's data processing: The number of nucleated cells in each sample was estimated from the amplification of reference gene primers within the assay. To quantify the absolute abundance of each unique TCRbeta CDR3 rearrangement, sequence reads were collapsed and filtered. Productive Simpson clonality was computed per sample as the square root of Simpson's diversity index over productive rearrangements. What TCRdb holds here is the immuneACCESS table cut down to in-frame rearrangements. Part of the clones is not present; checked against another copy, under half of the missing clones reflect an unresolved V gene, and the others are unexplained. That table gives V, J and clone size, and the DNA gave D and trimming. In all, the sample holds some 73,000 clones, and approximately 92% of those were seen once. About 7% of the sample lies in the top ten.

In the case of this clone: Its binding antigen is unknown. Nothing much larger sits one base from this clone, and base qualities are not available.

The chain is made from TRBV6-5 and TRBJ2-1; 7 middle bases align to TRBD2. Sequencing input: peripheral blood. The receptor comes from a human donor in a cohort sampled during active COVID-19. The nucleotides read TGTGCCAGCAGTTACGCCCTAGCGGTCGACAATGAGCAGTTCTTC. Its product reads: CASSYALAVDNEQFF.